These 28 T cell receptor beta chains share one sample of origin, sequenced in a study of cytomegalovirus exposure and HLA in healthy donors. The primer mix had 60 Vbeta and 13 Jbeta primers. Here immunoSEQ multiplex PCR was the method, and the copy in TCRdb shows in-frame clones only, minus some. This sample has under 150,000 clones, with about four fifths found just once. Sequenced sample: PBMCs. Receptors originate from a man younger than 30 in good health and CMV-seronegative.

V and J are TRBV7-9 and TRBJ2-7; D perhaps matches TRBD1 (5 bases). The CDR3 consists of 14 residues. The germline V gene has CDR1 SEHNR and CDR2 FQNEAQ (reference sequence). The V gene lost 3 bases and the J gene lost 5 bases, with 14 bases spanning the gap. CDR3 DNA: TGTGCCAGCAGCTTTAGCTCAACAGGTAACGAGCAGTACTTC. This translates into CASSFSSTGNEQYF.

This clone was seen a single time. The chain carries TRBV7-2 and TRBJ1-5; 8 bases align to TRBD1. The CDR3 extends over 15 amino acids. V was pared by 3 bases and J by 7 bases, with 8 bases of the junction left unmatched. Germline loops: CDR1 SGHTA, CDR2 FQGNSA. The chain's CDR3 is CASSFLGQGSQPQHF. Here the CDR3 DNA reads TGTGCCAGCAGCTTCCTTGGACAGGGTTCCCAGCCCCAGCATTTT.

This chain joins TRBV10-2 and TRBJ1-5; the D gene is possibly TRBD1 (5 bases). Per germline, CDR1 WSHSY and CDR2 SAAADI. The CDR3 is 15 residues long. The V end was cut by 8 bases, the J end by 2 bases, with 16 bases between. CDR3 coding DNA: TGCGCCAGCTCGACAGCTCTCACGGGCAATCAGCCCCAGCATTTT. Protein sequence: CASSTALTGNQPQHF.

This chain uses TRBV27 with TRBJ2-7, with TRBD1 matching over 9 bases. Germline assignment: CDR1 MNHEY and CDR2 SMNVEV (reference sequence). This CDR3 has 14 amino acids. Losses at the gene ends were 5 bases for V and 3 bases for J; bases not matched to a gene: 5. For the CDR3, the DNA is TGTGCCAGCAGTAGGACAGGGGAGGGCTACGAGCAGTACTTC. It codes for CASSRTGEGYEQYF.

V usage is TRBV30 and J usage is TRBJ1-2; a weak D match, TRBD1 (5 bases). V dropped 4 bases and J dropped 3 bases, with 27 bases sitting between them. The CDR3 runs 18 residues. CDR1 GTSNPN and CDR2 SVGIG come from the germline V gene (reference sequence). CDR3 DNA: TGTGCCTGGATACTCCCGGGACTTAAGGGGTTAACTTACTATGGCTACACCTTC. It specifies CAWILPGLKGLTYYGYTF.

The chain joins TRBV28 to TRBJ2-3; 10 bases are a match to TRBD1. Per germline, CDR1 MDHEN and CDR2 SYDVKM. Trimming cost V 6 bases and J 0 bases; bases outside gene matches: 0. The CDR3 spans 14 residues. Written as DNA, the CDR3 is TGTGCCAGCAGGACAGGGGGCAGCACAGATACGCAGTATTTT. Encoded protein: CASRTGGSTDTQYF.

As DNA, the CDR3 is TGTGCCAGCAGCTGGACGGGACAGGACAACTACGAGCAGTACTTC. Translation: CASSWTGQDNYEQYF. The V gene is TRBV5-6, the J gene TRBJ2-7; TRBD1 matches 8 bases. Per the germline V gene, CDR1 is SGHDT and CDR2 is YYEEEE. V dropped 3 bases and J dropped 3; count of bases not matched to a gene: 8. CDR3 size: 15 residues.

In DNA, the CDR3 is TGTGCCAGCAGTACTCGGACTACCCCCACAGATACGCAGTATTTT. The encoded protein is CASSTRTTPTDTQYF. This chain uses TRBV6-1 with TRBJ2-3, with a weak D call TRBD2 (6 bases). The germline gives CDR1 MNHNS, CDR2 SASEGT. The V gene lost 5 bases and the J gene lost 2 bases, with 14 bases spanning the gap. This CDR3 has 15 amino acids.

The genes are TRBV5-6 and TRBJ2-3; the match to TRBD1 covers 8 bases. V was pared by 2 bases and J by 5 bases, with 7 bases of the junction left unmatched. This CDR3 contains 15 residues. CDR1 and CDR2 (germline): SGHDT, YYEEEE. CDR3 sequence: CASSLRTGTIDTQYF. CDR3 DNA: TGTGCCAGCAGCTTAAGGACAGGGACCATAGATACGCAGTATTTT.

The chain recombines TRBV7-6 with TRBJ2-3; 7 bases line up with TRBD2. The CDR3 has 17 amino acids. The germline gives CDR1 SGHVS, CDR2 FNYEAQ. V shed 5 bases, J shed 4 bases, and the junction held 15 bases outside the gene matches. In DNA, the CDR3 is TGTGCCAGCAGCCCCCGGGGAGGGCAGGTGATAGCAGATACGCAGTATTTT. As protein: CASSPRGGQVIADTQYF. Together with reference TRBV7-6 and TRBJ2-3, the CDR3 gives the full variable domain: GAGVSQSPRYKVTKRGQDVALRCDPISGHVSLYWYRQALGQGPEFLTYFNYEAQQDKSGLPNDRFSAERPEGSISTLTIQRTEQRDSAMYRCASSPRGGQVIADTQYFGPGTRLTVL.

This chain joins TRBV2 and TRBJ1-2; TRBD1 is a possible D gene (5 bases). Germline V gene data show CDR1 as SNHLY and CDR2 as FYNNEI. Deletions cut 6 bases from V and 6 bases from J, with 14 bases between. The length of the CDR3 is 13 residues. The CDR3 sequence: CASRGQGSHGYTF. The DNA for the CDR3 is TGTGCCAGCAGGGGGCAGGGTTCCCATGGCTACACCTTC.

The genes are TRBV7-3 and TRBJ2-3; 7 bases line up with TRBD1. The junction had 6 bases not matched to a gene; V was cut back by 7 bases and J by 2 bases. Germline values: CDR1 SGHTA, CDR2 FQGTGA. CDR3 length equals 14 residues. The CDR3 nucleotides read TGTGCCAGCACCCCGGGACAGTCCACAGATACGCAGTATTTT. This gives the protein CASTPGQSTDTQYF.

The chain has TRBV4-1 and TRBJ2-3, with 9 bases aligning to TRBD1. V was pared by 0 bases and J by 3 bases, with 16 bases of the junction left unmatched. CDR1 and CDR2 (germline): MGHRA, YSYEKL. The CDR3 covers 20 residues. Here the CDR3 DNA reads TGCGCCAGCAGCCAAGATTCCGGGACAGGGACTGGATTAGGTACAGATACGCAGTATTTT. Amino acids: CASSQDSGTGTGLGTDTQYF.

To note about this clone: At one boundary the junction diverges from the germline segment, which might be a read error. The gene calls are TRBV7-9 and TRBJ2-3; maybe TRBD1 (7 bases). The germline CDR1 and CDR2 sequences are SEHNR and FQNEAQ (reference sequence). This CDR3 region has 17 residues. The DNA for the CDR3 is TGTTCCAGCAGCTTTGGAGGAGGGGGCGGTTACACAGATACGCAGTATTTT. Translation: CSSSFGGGGGYTDTQYF.

The gene calls are TRBV4-3 and TRBJ2-3; TRBD1 matches at 7 bases. CDR1 and CDR2 from the germline V gene are LGHNA and YSLEER. The length of the CDR3 is 14 residues. Trimming removed 4 bases from V and 1 base from J; junction bases left unmatched: 2. The CDR3 sequence is CASSLQGGTDTQYF. Here the CDR3 DNA reads TGCGCCAGCAGCCTCCAGGGGGGCACAGATACGCAGTATTTT.

This clone occurred a few times. The chain joins TRBV7-6 to TRBJ1-2, with D maybe TRBD1 (5 bases). CDR3 length: 15 residues. Trimming stripped 4 bases from V and 7 bases from J, with 19 bases between. Germline assignment: CDR1 SGHVS and CDR2 FNYEAQ. The CDR3 region has the DNA TGTGCCAGCAGCTCGGGGACTGTCCCCTTCTCTGGCTACACCTTC. This translates into CASSSGTVPFSGYTF.

This clone has only a few counts. The CDR3 is CASSPGQSGALGYTF. CDR3 nucleotide sequence: TGTGCCAGCAGCCCCGGACAGAGCGGGGCACTTGGCTACACCTTC. The V and J genes are TRBV7-9 and TRBJ1-2; possible D gene TRBD1, 6 bases. CDR1 and CDR2 from the germline V gene are SEHNR and FQNEAQ (reference sequence). CDR3 length equals 15 residues. The V end was cut by 5 bases, the J end by 7 bases, with 20 bases between.

The V and J genes are TRBV6-5 and TRBJ2-1; D is perhaps TRBD2 (6 bases). The CDR3 runs to 13 residues. V dropped 5 bases and J dropped 8 bases, with 13 bases sitting between them. Germline CDR1 reads MNHEY; CDR2 reads SVGAGI. The CDR3 loop is CASSHRDSDEQFF. In DNA, the CDR3 is TGTGCCAGCAGTCACCGGGACTCGGATGAGCAGTTCTTC.

The chain employs TRBV5-8 and TRBJ1-4; 8 bases agree with TRBD1. Trimming cost V 0 bases and J 4 bases; bases outside gene matches: 2. Germline CDR1 reads SGHTS; CDR2 reads YDEGEE. The length of the CDR3 is 15 residues. CDR3 in DNA: TGTGCCAGCAGCTTGGGGGACAGGATTAATGAAAAACTGTTTTTT. Translation: CASSLGDRINEKLFF.

This chain connects TRBV6-5 to TRBJ1-1; 7 bases fit TRBD1. Germline V lookup: CDR1 MNHEY, CDR2 SVGAGI. V dropped 2 bases and J dropped 8; count of bases not matched to a gene: 5. CDR3 size: 13 residues. The CDR3 is CASSYNDRAEAFF. CDR3 nucleotides: TGTGCCAGCAGTTACAACGACAGGGCAGAAGCTTTCTTT.

This clone was seen a single time. The chain carries TRBV15 and TRBJ2-1, with a tentative D call TRBD1 (5 bases). The V end lost 5 bases, the J end lost 7 bases, and 15 bases lay between the germline ends. The CDR3 sequence is 14 residues long. Germline V gene data show CDR1 as LNHNV and CDR2 as YYDKDF (reference sequence). The CDR3 DNA follows: TGTGCCACCAGCGGACCCTACGACAGAAATGAGCAGTTCTTC. The encoded protein is CATSGPYDRNEQFF.

This chain joins TRBV15 and TRBJ1-5, with D possibly being TRBD1 (6 bases). The CDR3 runs to 16 residues. Germline CDR1 LNHNV, CDR2 YYDKDF (reference sequence). Trimming removed 4 bases at V and 2 bases at J, with 15 bases between. The CDR3 is CATSNPTGRGNQPQHF. Written as DNA, the CDR3 is TGTGCCACCAGCAACCCGACAGGTCGGGGCAATCAGCCCCAGCATTTT. The entire variable domain, with the rest obtained from reference TRBV15 and TRBJ1-5, is as follows: DAMVIQNPRYQVTQFGKPVTLSCSQTLNHNVMYWYQQKSSQAPKLLFHYYDKDFNNEADTPDNFQSRRPNTSFCFLDIRSPGLGDTAMYLCATSNPTGRGNQPQHFGDGTRLSIL.

The rearrangement joins TRBV6-4 to TRBJ2-3; weak D call: TRBD1 (7 bases). Trimming left V 4 bases short and J 6 bases short, with 14 bases between. CDR1 is MRHNA and CDR2 is SNTAGT in the germline V gene. This CDR3 is built from 14 residues. In DNA form, the CDR3 reads TGTGCCAGCAGTGCGCAGGGGGGCCGGGATACGCAGTATTTT. This encodes CASSAQGGRDTQYF.

Written as DNA, the CDR3 is TGTGCCAGCAGCCTATACGACAGCCCGAACACCGGGGAGCTGTTTTTT. Translating it yields CASSLYDSPNTGELFF. The chain combines TRBV9 with TRBJ2-2, with a tentative D call TRBD1 (5 bases). CDR1 is SGDLS, CDR2 YYNGEE, per germline. V gave up 4 bases and J gave up 0 bases, with 13 bases separating them. CDR3 length: 16 residues. The full variable domain, in which reference TRBV9 and TRBJ2-2 provide the parts outside the CDR3, is DSGVTQTPKHLITATGQRVTLRCSPRSGDLSVYWYQQSLDQGLQFLIQYYNGEERAKGNILERFSAQQFPDLHSELNLSSLELGDSALYFCASSLYDSPNTGELFFGEGSRLTVL.

The V call is TRBV9, the J call TRBJ1-1; D unresolved. The V gene lost 0 bases and the J gene lost 0 bases, with 9 bases spanning the gap. Per germline, CDR1 SGDLS and CDR2 YYNGEE. The CDR3 has 15 amino acids. The CDR3 sequence: CASSVVDTMNTEAFF. Written as DNA, the CDR3 is TGTGCCAGCAGCGTAGTAGACACAATGAACACTGAAGCTTTCTTT. Variable domain in full (rest from reference TRBV9 and TRBJ1-1): DSGVTQTPKHLITATGQRVTLRCSPRSGDLSVYWYQQSLDQGLQFLIQYYNGEERAKGNILERFSAQQFPDLHSELNLSSLELGDSALYFCASSVVDTMNTEAFFGQGTRLTVV.

V gene TRBV23-1 combines with J gene TRBJ1-5, with 10 bases that match TRBD1. TRBV23-1 is an ORF; its function is uncertain. The V and J ends lost 8 bases and 5 bases, in that order; junction bases with no gene match: 6. The CDR3 spans 14 residues. The DNA of the CDR3 is TGCGCCAGCCGGGACAGGGGACTGCATCAGCCCCAGCATTTT. It translates to CASRDRGLHQPQHF.

V is TRBV5-6 and J is TRBJ2-2; D is undetermined. CDR3 size: 14 residues. V was shortened by 0 bases and J by 2 bases, with 5 bases between the two germline ends. From germline, CDR1 is SGHDT and CDR2 YYEEEE. The CDR3 DNA is TGTGCCAGCAGCTTGGCACTCAACACCGGGGAGCTGTTTTTT. This sequence encodes CASSLALNTGELFF.

The V and J genes are TRBV7-9 and TRBJ1-1; D gene uncertain. Deletions cut 5 bases from V and 5 bases from J, with 18 bases between. The CDR3 contains 15 residues. Germline CDR1 and CDR2: SEHNR and FQNEAQ (reference sequence). DNA for the CDR3: TGTGCCAGCAGCCCCCCCCGGGGAGGAGAAACTGAAGCTTTCTTT. It is translated as CASSPPRGGETEAFF.